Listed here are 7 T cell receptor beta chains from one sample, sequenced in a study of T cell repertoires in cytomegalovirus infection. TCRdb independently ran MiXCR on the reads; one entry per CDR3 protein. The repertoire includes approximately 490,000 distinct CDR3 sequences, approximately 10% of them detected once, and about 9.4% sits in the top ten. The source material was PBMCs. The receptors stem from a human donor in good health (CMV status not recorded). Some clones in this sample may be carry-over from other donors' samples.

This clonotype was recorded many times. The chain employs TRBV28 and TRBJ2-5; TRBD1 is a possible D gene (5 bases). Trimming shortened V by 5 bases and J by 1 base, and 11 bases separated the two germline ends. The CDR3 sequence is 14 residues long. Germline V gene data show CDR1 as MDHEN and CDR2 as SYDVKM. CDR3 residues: CASSPTGSQETQYF. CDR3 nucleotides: TGTGCCAGCAGTCCCACAGGATCCCAAGAGACCCAGTACTTC.

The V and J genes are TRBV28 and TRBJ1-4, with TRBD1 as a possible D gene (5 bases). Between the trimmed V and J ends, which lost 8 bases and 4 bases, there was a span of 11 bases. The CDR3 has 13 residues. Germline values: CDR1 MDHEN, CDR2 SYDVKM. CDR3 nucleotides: TGTGCCAGCCGGGGACGGAATAATGAAAAACTGTTTTTT. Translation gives CASRGRNNEKLFF.

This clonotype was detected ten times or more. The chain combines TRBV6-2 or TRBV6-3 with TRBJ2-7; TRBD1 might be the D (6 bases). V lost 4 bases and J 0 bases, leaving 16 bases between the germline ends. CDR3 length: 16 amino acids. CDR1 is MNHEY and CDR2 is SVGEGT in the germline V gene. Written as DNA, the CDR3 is TGTGCCAGCAGTTCGAACCTAGGGGGATTCTCCTACGAGCAGTACTTC. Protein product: CASSSNLGGFSYEQYF.

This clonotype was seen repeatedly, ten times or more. The CDR3, as DNA: TGTGCCAGCAGCTTAGGACGGGAGTACCTCGATACGCAGTATTTT. It encodes CASSLGREYLDTQYF. The V gene is TRBV11-3, the J gene TRBJ2-3; TRBD2 is a possible D gene (6 bases). The V end was cut by 1 base, the J end by 6 bases, with 14 bases between. The V gene's germline CDR1 is SGHNT and CDR2 YENEEA. The CDR3 sequence is 15 residues long.

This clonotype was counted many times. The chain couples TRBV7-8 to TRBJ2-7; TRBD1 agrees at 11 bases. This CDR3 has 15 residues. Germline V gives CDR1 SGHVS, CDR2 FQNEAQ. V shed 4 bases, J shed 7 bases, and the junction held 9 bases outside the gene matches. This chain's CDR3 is CASSSTGTGGREQYF. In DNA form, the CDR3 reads TGTGCCAGCAGCTCCACCGGGACAGGGGGTCGAGAGCAGTACTTC.

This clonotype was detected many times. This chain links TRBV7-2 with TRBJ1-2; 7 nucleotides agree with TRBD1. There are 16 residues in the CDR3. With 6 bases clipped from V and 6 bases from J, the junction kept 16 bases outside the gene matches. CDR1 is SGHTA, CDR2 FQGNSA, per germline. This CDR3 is CASSSPTQGLLNGYTF. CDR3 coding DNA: TGTGCCAGCAGTTCCCCGACACAGGGGCTCCTCAATGGCTACACCTTC. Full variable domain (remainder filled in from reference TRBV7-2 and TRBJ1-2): GAGVSQSPSNKVTEKGKDVELRCDPISGHTALYWYRQSLGQGLEFLIYFQGNSAPDKSGLPSDRFSAERTGGSVSTLTIQRTQQEDSAVYLCASSSPTQGLLNGYTFGSGTRLTVV.

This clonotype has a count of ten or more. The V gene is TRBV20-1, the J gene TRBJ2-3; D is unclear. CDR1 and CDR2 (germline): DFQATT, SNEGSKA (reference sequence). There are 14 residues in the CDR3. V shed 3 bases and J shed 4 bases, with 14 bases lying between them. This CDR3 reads CSASPLGFADTQYF. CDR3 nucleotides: TGCAGTGCTAGTCCGTTGGGGTTCGCAGATACGCAGTATTTT.